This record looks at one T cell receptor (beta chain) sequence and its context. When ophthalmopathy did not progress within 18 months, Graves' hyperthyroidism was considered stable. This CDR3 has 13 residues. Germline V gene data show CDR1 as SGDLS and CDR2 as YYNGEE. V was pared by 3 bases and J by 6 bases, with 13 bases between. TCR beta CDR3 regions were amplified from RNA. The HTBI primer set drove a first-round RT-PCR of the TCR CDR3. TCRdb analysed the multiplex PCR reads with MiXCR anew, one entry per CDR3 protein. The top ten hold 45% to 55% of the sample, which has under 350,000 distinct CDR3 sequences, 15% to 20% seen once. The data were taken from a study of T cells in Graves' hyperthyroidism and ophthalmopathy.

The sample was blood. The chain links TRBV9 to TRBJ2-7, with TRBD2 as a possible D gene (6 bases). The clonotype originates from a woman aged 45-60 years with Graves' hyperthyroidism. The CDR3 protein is CASSDGTSREQYV. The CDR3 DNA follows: TGTGCCAGCAGCGACGGCACTAGCCGCGAGCAGTACGTC.